The TCR beta chain under discussion was sequenced for a study of cytomegalovirus exposure and HLA in healthy donors. Study at large: An analysis done earlier identified 95 million to 140 million unique TCR beta sequences from 190 million or so T cells.

A remark on this clone: The antigen remains unidentified.

The PCR had 60 Vbeta and 13 Jbeta primers. Method: immunoSEQ multiplex PCR; TCRdb's copy keeps in-frame clones and lacks some. The sample carries roughly 280,000 clones, about 75% recorded once. Study findings and constraints: Reports credit the classifier with highly specific, highly sensitive diagnosis of cytomegalovirus status. Later genetic work tied a missense DCLRE1C variant to beta-chain V and J trimming.

J gave up 3 bases and V 6 bases, and 5 bases lay outside the gene matches. CDR3 size: 14 residues. Germline V gene data show CDR1 as ENHRY and CDR2 as SYGVKD. This receptor was identified in a female donor in good health and CMV-seronegative. The V and J genes are TRBV10-3 and TRBJ2-7; 10 positions match TRBD2. What was sequenced was PBMCs. CDR3 in amino acids: CAIRPSGSGYEQYF. In DNA form, the CDR3 reads TGTGCCATCAGACCTAGCGGGAGTGGCTACGAGCAGTACTTC.